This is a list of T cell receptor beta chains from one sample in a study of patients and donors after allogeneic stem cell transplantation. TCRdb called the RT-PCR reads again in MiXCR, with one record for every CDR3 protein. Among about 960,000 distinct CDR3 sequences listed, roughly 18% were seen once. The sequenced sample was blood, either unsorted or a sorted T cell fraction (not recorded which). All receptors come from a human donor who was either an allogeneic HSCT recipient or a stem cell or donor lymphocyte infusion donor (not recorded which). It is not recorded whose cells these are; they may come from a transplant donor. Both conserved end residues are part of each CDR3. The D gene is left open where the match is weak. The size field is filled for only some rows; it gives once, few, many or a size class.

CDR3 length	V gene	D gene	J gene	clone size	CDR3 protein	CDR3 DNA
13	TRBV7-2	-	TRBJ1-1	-	CASSFRGYSEAFF	TGTGCCAGCAGCTTTAGAGGTTACTCTGAAGCTTTCTTT
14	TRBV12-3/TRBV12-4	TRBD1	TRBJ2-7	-	CASITGTEFYEQYF	TGTGCCAGCATTACCGGGACAGAGTTCTACGAGCAGTACTTC
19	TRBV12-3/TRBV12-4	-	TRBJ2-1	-	CASSQAGGASVPSYNEQFF	TGTGCCAGCAGCCAAGCAGGGGGGGCTAGCGTACCTTCCTACAATGAGCAGTTCTTC
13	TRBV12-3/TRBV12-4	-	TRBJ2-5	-	CASSFIGGETQYF	TGTGCCAGCAGTTTTATTGGCGGAGAGACCCAGTACTTC
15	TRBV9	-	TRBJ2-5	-	CASSVGFGVGETQYF	TGTGCCAGCAGCGTAGGATTCGGGGTTGGGGAGACCCAGTACTTC
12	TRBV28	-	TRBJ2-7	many	CASTTETPEQYF	TGTGCCAGCACGACAGAGACCCCCGAGCAGTACTTC
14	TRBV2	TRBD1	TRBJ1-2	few	CASSVDRGSYGYTF	TGTGCCAGCAGTGTCGACAGGGGAAGCTATGGCTACACCTTC
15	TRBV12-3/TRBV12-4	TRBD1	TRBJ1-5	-	CASRAGQGDNQPQHF	TGTGCCAGCAGAGCAGGACAGGGGGACAATCAGCCCCAGCATTTT
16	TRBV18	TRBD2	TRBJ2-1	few	CASSQGLAGGPSEQFF	TGTGCCAGCTCTCAGGGACTAGCGGGAGGGCCGAGTGAGCAGTTCTTC
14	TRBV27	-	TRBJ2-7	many	CASSLVGGPYEQYF	TGCGCCAGCAGCTTGGTAGGCGGTCCCTACGAGCAGTACTTC
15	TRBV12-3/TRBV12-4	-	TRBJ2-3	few	CASSPGLLGPDTQYF	TGTGCCAGCAGTCCGGGACTTCTGGGCCCAGATACGCAGTATTTT
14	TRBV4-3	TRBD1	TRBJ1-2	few	CASRGQGAVYGYTF	TGCGCCAGCAGGGGACAGGGGGCGGTCTATGGCTACACCTTC
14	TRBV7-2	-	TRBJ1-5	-	CASSLVGFDQPQHF	TGTGCCAGCAGCTTAGTGGGCTTCGATCAGCCCCAGCATTTT
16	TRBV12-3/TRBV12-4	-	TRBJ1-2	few	CASSLALGGGNYGYTF	TGTGCCAGCAGTTTAGCGCTGGGAGGGGGTAACTATGGCTACACCTTC
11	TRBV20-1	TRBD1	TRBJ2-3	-	CSARTGDTQYF	TGCAGTGCGCGGACAGGAGATACGCAGTATTTT
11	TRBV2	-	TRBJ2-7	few	CASSESREQYF	TGTGCCAGCAGTGAAAGTCGGGAGCAGTACTTC
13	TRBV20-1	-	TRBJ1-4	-	CSASDRPNEKLFF	TGCAGTGCTTCGGACAGACCCAATGAAAAACTGTTTTTT
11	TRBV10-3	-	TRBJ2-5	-	CAISVQETQYF	TGTGCCATCAGTGTCCAAGAGACCCAGTACTTC
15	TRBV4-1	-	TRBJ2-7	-	CASSQDRTVLDEQYF	TGCGCCAGCAGCCAAGATAGGACAGTTCTGGACGAGCAGTACTTC
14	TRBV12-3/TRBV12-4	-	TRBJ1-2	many	CASSLQGAYYGYTF	TGTGCCAGCAGTTTACAAGGGGCGTACTATGGCTACACCTTC
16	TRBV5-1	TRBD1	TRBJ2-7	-	CASSAWDRVSSYEQYF	TGCGCCAGCAGCGCGTGGGACAGGGTATCATCCTACGAGCAGTACTTC
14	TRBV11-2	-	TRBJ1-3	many	CASSLGAPGNTIYF	TGTGCCAGCAGCTTAGGAGCTCCTGGAAACACCATATATTTT
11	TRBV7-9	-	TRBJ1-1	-	CASNLGPAAFF	TGTGCCAGCAACCTAGGGCCGGCGGCTTTCTTT
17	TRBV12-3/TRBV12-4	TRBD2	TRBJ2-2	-	CASKIYRASGKAGELFF	TGTGCCAGCAAGATATACCGGGCTAGCGGGAAGGCCGGGGAGCTGTTTTTT
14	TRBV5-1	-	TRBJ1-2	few	CASSQDPGTYGYTF	TGCGCCAGCAGCCAAGATCCAGGGACTTATGGCTACACCTTC
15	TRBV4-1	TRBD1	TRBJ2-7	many	CASSQGTGPTYEQYF	TGCGCCAGCAGCCAAGGGACAGGTCCGACCTACGAGCAGTACTTC
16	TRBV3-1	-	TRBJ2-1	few	CASSQEIIKGNNEQFF	TGTGCCAGCAGCCAAGAAATTATAAAGGGAAACAATGAGCAGTTCTTC
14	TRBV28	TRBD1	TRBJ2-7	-	CASKWTGGAYEQYF	TGTGCCAGCAAATGGACAGGGGGAGCCTACGAGCAGTACTTC